This T cell receptor beta chain was sequenced during a study of T cells in Graves' hyperthyroidism and ophthalmopathy. Cells are PBMCs isolated from roughly 10 ml of fresh blood. Regions amplified from RNA transcripts were the TCR beta CDR3 regions. The HTBI primer set was used in a first-round RT-PCR of the TCR CDR3. TCRdb re-derived calls from the multiplex PCR reads in MiXCR, one entry per CDR3 protein. The data hold 400,000 to 500,000 distinct CDR3 sequences, with roughly an eighth observed a single time. Trimming stripped 2 bases from V and 5 bases from J, with 7 bases between. The length of the CDR3 is 12 residues. This clonotype showed up many times.

The rearrangement links TRBV12-3 or TRBV12-4 to TRBJ2-7; perhaps D is TRBD1 or TRBD2 (5 bases each). The sample consisted of blood. The TCR originated in a woman under 30 with Graves' hyperthyroidism. This CDR3 is CASSLSGHEQYV. The DNA for the CDR3 is TGTGCCAGCAGTTTATCGGGGCACGAGCAGTACGTC.